This is a list of T cell receptor beta chains from one sample in a study of T cell changes during pregnancy in multiple sclerosis. Sequencing was performed with immunoSEQ multiplex PCR; in TCRdb, only in-frame clones are kept and a portion is missing. The sample lists about 36,000 clones, roughly 91% occurring once. Sample: CD4+ T cells from peripheral blood mononuclear cells, taken in the second trimester of pregnancy. The receptors were sampled from a female donor in good health, enrolled as a control in a pregnancy study. Both conserved end residues are part of each CDR3. D genes are given only for firm matches. Clone size appears in some rows only: once, few, many, or a class for an expanded clone.

j_call clone_size d_call v_call cdr3_nt cdr3_aa
TRBJ1-3 . TRBD1 TRBV7-2 TGTGCCAGCAGCTTACAAGGGGGCAGCTCTGGAAACACCATATATTTT CASSLQGGSSGNTIYF
TRBJ2-7 . TRBD1 TRBV5-4 TGTGCCAGCAGCGTGACAGGGAACAACTACGAGCAGTACTTC CASSVTGNNYEQYF
TRBJ2-7 . . TRBV6-6 TGTGCCAGCAGTTACATAGAAAACGAGCAGTACTTC CASSYIENEQYF
TRBJ1-1 . TRBD1 TRBV6-5 TGTGCCAGCAGTTCGGGACAGACCACTGAAGCTTTCTTT CASSSGQTTEAFF
TRBJ1-4 . . TRBV7-9 TGTGCCAGCAGCTTTTTTTCGGGAGATGAGGGACTGTTTTTT CASSFFSGDEGLFF
TRBJ2-5 . . TRBV2 TGTGCCAGCAGTCCCCTCCCCGGACAGCAAGAGACCCAGTACTTC CASSPLPGQQETQYF
TRBJ2-5 . . TRBV30 TGTGCCTGGAGTCGTTTGCAGCAAGAGACCCAGTACTTC CAWSRLQQETQYF
TRBJ2-7 . TRBD2 TRBV7-9 TGTGCCAGCAGCTCCGGCCGGGGGGGTTCCGAGCAGTACTTC CASSSGRGGSEQYF
TRBJ2-1 few . TRBV7-6 TGTGCCAGCTGTGTCCAGGGTTTTTGTGAGCAGTTCTTC CASCVQGFCEQFF
TRBJ2-5 . TRBD2 TRBV6-6 TGTGCCCTGGGAGGGCAGTACTTC CALGGQYF
TRBJ2-5 . . TRBV19 TGTGCCAGTAGTATAGATCGGGGGACCCAGTACTTC CASSIDRGTQYF
TRBJ2-1 . . TRBV10-3 TGTGCCATCAGTGAGGCGGGACTCCTCGAGTTCTTC CAISEAGLLEFF
TRBJ1-3 . TRBD1 TRBV5-1 TGCGCCAGCAGCTCCCGGGACAGGGGAAACACCATATATTTT CASSSRDRGNTIYF
TRBJ1-1 . . TRBV6-5 TGTGCCAGCAGTTACTCTCACAGCGGAGAAGCTTTCTTT CASSYSHSGEAFF
TRBJ2-3 . . TRBV4-1 TGCGCCAGCAGCCAAGCCGGGAACGGGATAGGTACGCAGTATTTT CASSQAGNGIGTQYF
TRBJ1-3 . TRBD1 TRBV5-1 TGCGCCAGCAGCTTGGCCGTACTTGACAGGGGTGGTGGAAACACCATATATTTT CASSLAVLDRGGGNTIYF
TRBJ2-5 . . TRBV18 TGTGCCAGCTCACCAACTGTTCAAGGTTGGCGGTGGGAGACCCAGTACTTC CASSPTVQGWRWETQYF
TRBJ1-1 . TRBD1 TRBV10-3 TGTGCCATCAGCCGGGACAGCAAGAACACTGAAGCTTTCTTT CAISRDSKNTEAFF
TRBJ2-1 . . TRBV7-3 TGTGCCAGCAGCTTAACTCCGCGGACAGCCTACAATGAGCAGTTCTTC CASSLTPRTAYNEQFF
TRBJ2-5 . TRBD2 TRBV4-1 TGCGCCAGCAGCCACGGGGGGAAAGAGACCCAGTACTTC CASSHGGKETQYF
TRBJ2-7 few . TRBV5-1 TGCGCCAGCAGCTTGGAACGACAGGGGGCGCTAGTCCTAGCGGGAGAAGAGCAGTACTTC CASSLERQGALVLAGEEQYF
TRBJ1-2 . . TRBV2 TGTGCCAGCAGCACAACTAACTATGGCTACACCTTC CASSTTNYGYTF